These 10 T cell receptor beta chains originate from one sample sequenced in a study of blood T cell repertoires in COVID-19. This table comes from immunoSEQ multiplex PCR, and its TCRdb copy is limited to in-frame clones, with some not included. The table has about 160,000 clones, more than 75% seen once. Material: PBMCs or T cells enriched from blood (not recorded which). The receptors here all came from a man in his forties who had recovered from COVID-19.

The chain combines TRBV24-1 with TRBJ2-5, with D possibly being TRBD2 (6 bases). Germline values: CDR1 KGHDR, CDR2 SFDVKD. CDR3 size: 11 residues. Trimming left V 9 bases short and J 5 bases short, with 9 bases between. The CDR3 coding sequence is TGTGCCACCGGGGACTGGGAGACCCAGTACTTC. Translating it yields CATGDWETQYF.

In nucleotides, the CDR3 is TGTGCCAGCAGCCAATCGGGCAGGGCAAGGGAGCAGTACGTC. It translates to CASSQSGRAREQYV. This chain joins TRBV14 and TRBJ2-7, with D maybe TRBD1 (5 bases). The V and J ends lost 2 bases and 7 bases respectively, with 15 bases between them. This CDR3 is 14 amino acids long. CDR1 and CDR2 from the germline V gene are SGHDN and FVKESK.

This clone was counted between two and nine times. The chain is built from TRBV24-1 and TRBJ1-5; D gene unclear. Germline CDR1 is KGHDR and CDR2 is SFDVKD. With 1 base removed from V and 4 bases from J, the gap between germline ends came to 10 bases. The CDR3 has 15 amino acids. CDR3 protein: CATSDFKALNQPQHF. In DNA, the CDR3 is TGTGCCACCAGTGATTTCAAAGCGCTAAATCAGCCCCAGCATTTT.

The rearrangement joins TRBV5-1 to TRBJ1-3; D is unclear. Germline V lookup: CDR1 SGHRS, CDR2 YFSETQ. Trimming stripped 4 bases from V and 0 bases from J, with 11 bases between. The CDR3 is 15 amino acids. The CDR3 here is CASSAGGGSGNTIYF. CDR3 coding DNA: TGCGCCAGCAGCGCGGGTGGCGGCTCTGGAAACACCATATATTTT. The complete variable domain, with remaining parts taken from reference TRBV5-1 and TRBJ1-3, reads KAGVTQTPRYLIKTRGQQVTLSCSPISGHRSVSWYQQTPGQGLQFLFEYFSETQRNKGNFPGRFSGRQFSNSRSEMNVSTLELGDSALYLCASSAGGGSGNTIYFGEGSWLTVV.

This clone was picked up one time. The rearrangement links TRBV14 to TRBJ1-2; 9 bases line up with TRBD1. The junction had 9 bases not matched to a gene; V was cut back by 4 bases and J by 3 bases. CDR1 is SGHDN, CDR2 FVKESK, per germline. This CDR3 has 16 residues. CDR3 in amino acids: CASSLGTGTVDYGYTF. The DNA for the CDR3 is TGTGCCAGCAGCCTAGGGACAGGGACGGTGGACTATGGCTACACCTTC.

This clone was detected a few times. The V and J genes are TRBV10-3 and TRBJ2-6; a possible D gene is TRBD2 (5 bases). CDR3 length equals 16 residues. Germline values: CDR1 ENHRY, CDR2 SYGVKD. V was cut by 4 bases and J by 1 base, with 11 bases left in between. CDR3 amino acids: CAISVVPGSGANVLTF. In DNA, the CDR3 is TGTGCCATCAGTGTTGTCCCGGGGTCTGGGGCCAACGTCCTGACTTTC.

This clone was seen just once. This chain uses TRBV19 with TRBJ1-4; no clear D. This CDR3 spans 17 amino acids. The V gene's germline CDR1 is LNHDA and CDR2 SQIVND (reference sequence). The ends were cut back, 1 base at V and 8 bases at J, with 20 bases in the middle. The CDR3 bases are TGTGCCAGTAGTATAGTTGTTCGCGGGGTAGAGGGCGAAAAACTGTTTTTT. Translated: CASSIVVRGVEGEKLFF.

The chain links TRBV7-2 to TRBJ2-1, with D possibly matching TRBD2 (7 bases). The CDR3 length is 15 residues. The germline CDR1 and CDR2 sequences are SGHTA and FQGNSA. V gave up 1 base and J gave up 5 bases, with 12 bases separating them. The CDR3 reads CASSLVGGGNNEQFF. CDR3 DNA: TGTGCCAGCAGCTTAGTTGGCGGGGGCAACAATGAGCAGTTCTTC. Full variable domain (missing parts from reference TRBV7-2 and TRBJ2-1): GAGVSQSPSNKVTEKGKDVELRCDPISGHTALYWYRQSLGQGLEFLIYFQGNSAPDKSGLPSDRFSAERTGGSVSTLTIQRTQQEDSAVYLCASSLVGGGNNEQFFGPGTRLTVL.

The chain recombines TRBV7-6 with TRBJ2-3; TRBD2 is a possible D gene (6 bases). The CDR3 runs to 15 residues. Trimming pared 5 bases from V and 2 bases from J, leaving 14 bases between. The germline CDR1 and CDR2 sequences are SGHVS and FNYEAQ. CDR3 coding DNA: TGTGCCAGCAGCCCCCGACCGGACTACACAGATACGCAGTATTTT. Its translation: CASSPRPDYTDTQYF.

The chain employs TRBV19 and TRBJ2-2; possible D gene TRBD2, 7 bases. Trimming took off 1 base at V and 4 bases at J, with 13 bases between the two ends. The CDR3 covers 16 residues. In germline, CDR1 is LNHDA, CDR2 SQIVND (reference sequence). The CDR3 protein is CASSIGGGAVTGELFF. For the CDR3, the DNA is TGTGCCAGTAGTATAGGAGGGGGGGCCGTCACCGGGGAGCTGTTTTTT. Looking up the rest from reference TRBV19 and TRBJ2-2 gives the full variable domain: DGGITQSPKYLFRKEGQNVTLSCEQNLNHDAMYWYRQDPGQGLRLIYYSQIVNDFQKGDIAEGYSVSREKKESFPLTVTSAQKNPTAFYLCASSIGGGAVTGELFFGEGSRLTVL.